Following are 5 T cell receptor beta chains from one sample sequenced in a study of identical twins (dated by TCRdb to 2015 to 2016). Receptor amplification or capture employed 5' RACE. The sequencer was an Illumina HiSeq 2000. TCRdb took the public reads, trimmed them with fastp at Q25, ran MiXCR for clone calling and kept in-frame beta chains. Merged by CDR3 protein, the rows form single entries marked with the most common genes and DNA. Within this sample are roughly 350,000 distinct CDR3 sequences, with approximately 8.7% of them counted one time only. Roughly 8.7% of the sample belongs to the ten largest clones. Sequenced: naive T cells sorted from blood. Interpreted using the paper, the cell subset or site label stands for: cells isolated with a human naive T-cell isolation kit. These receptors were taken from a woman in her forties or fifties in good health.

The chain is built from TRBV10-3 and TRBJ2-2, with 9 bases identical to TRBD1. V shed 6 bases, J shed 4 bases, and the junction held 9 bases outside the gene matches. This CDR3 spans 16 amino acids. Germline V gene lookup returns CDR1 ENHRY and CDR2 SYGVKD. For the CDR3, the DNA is TGTGCCATCAGCCTAAATCCGGGACAGGGCACCGGGGAGCTGTTTTTT. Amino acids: CAISLNPGQGTGELFF.

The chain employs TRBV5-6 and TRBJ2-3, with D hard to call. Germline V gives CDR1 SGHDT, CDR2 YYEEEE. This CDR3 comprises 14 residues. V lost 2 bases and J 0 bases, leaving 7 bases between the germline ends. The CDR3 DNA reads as TGTGCCAGCAGCTTTCCCCGTAGCACAGATACGCAGTATTTT. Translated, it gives CASSFPRSTDTQYF.

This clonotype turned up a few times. The CDR3 bases are TGTGCCAGCAGCTTACGATTTGGCGGGAGGGAGACCTACAATGAGCAGTTCTTC. The encoded protein is CASSLRFGGRETYNEQFF. The chain couples TRBV11-2 to TRBJ2-1; TRBD2 agrees at 9 bases. CDR1 and CDR2 (germline): SGHAT, FQNNGV. CDR3 size: 18 residues. The ends lost 2 bases at V and 2 bases at J; junction bases unmatched: 10. The complete variable domain, with remaining parts taken from reference TRBV11-2 and TRBJ2-1, reads EAGVAQSPRYKIIEKRQSVAFWCNPISGHATLYWYQQILGQGPKLLIQFQNNGVVDDSQLPKDRFSAERLKGVDSTLKIQPAKLEDSAVYLCASSLRFGGRETYNEQFFGPGTRLTVL.

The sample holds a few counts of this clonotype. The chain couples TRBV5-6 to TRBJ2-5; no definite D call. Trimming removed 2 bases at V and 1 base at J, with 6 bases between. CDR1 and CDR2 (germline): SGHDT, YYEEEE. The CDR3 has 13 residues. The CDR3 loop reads CASSFQTQETQYF. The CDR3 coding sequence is TGTGCCAGCAGCTTCCAGACCCAAGAGACCCAGTACTTC.

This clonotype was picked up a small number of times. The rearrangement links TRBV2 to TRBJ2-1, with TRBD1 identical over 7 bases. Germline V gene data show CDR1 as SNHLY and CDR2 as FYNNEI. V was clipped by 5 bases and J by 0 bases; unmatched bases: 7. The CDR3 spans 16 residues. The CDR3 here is CASSSQTGFSYNEQFF. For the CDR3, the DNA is TGTGCCAGCAGTTCCCAGACAGGGTTCTCCTACAATGAGCAGTTCTTC.